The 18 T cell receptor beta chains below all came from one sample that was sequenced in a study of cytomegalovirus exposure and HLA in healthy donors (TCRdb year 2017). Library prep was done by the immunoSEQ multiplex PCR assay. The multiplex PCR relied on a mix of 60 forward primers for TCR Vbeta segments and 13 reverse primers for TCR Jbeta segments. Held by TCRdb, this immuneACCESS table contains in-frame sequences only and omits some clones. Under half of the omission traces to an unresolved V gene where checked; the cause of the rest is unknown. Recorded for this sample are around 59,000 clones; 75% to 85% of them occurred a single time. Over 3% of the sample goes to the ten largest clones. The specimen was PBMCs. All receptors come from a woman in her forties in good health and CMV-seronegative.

The CDR3 DNA reads as TGTGCCACCAGCAGAGATCGCGGGGGAGGGCTTGCCTACGAGCAGTACTTC. Translated, it gives CATSRDRGGGLAYEQYF. V is TRBV15 and J is TRBJ2-7, with 7 bases that match TRBD2. Trimming at V came to 0 bases and at J to 2 bases, leaving 10 bases not matched to a gene. This CDR3 comprises 17 residues. Germline loops: CDR1 LNHNV, CDR2 YYDKDF (reference sequence).

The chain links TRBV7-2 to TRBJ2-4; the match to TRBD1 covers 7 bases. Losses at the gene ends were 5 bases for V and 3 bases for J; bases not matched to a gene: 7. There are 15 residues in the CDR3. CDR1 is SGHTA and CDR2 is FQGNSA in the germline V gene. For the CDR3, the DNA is TGTGCCAGCAGCACGACAGGGTCCGACAAAAACATTCAGTACTTC. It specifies CASSTTGSDKNIQYF.

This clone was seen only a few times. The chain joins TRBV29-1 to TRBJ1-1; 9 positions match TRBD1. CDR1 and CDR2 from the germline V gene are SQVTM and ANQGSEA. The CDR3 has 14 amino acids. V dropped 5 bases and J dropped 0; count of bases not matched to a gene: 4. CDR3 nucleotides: TGCAGCGTTCGGACAGGGGCGATGAACACTGAAGCTTTCTTT. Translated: CSVRTGAMNTEAFF.

The CDR3 here is CASSLSGENGYTF. DNA of the CDR3: TGTGCCAGCAGTTTATCTGGGGAGAATGGCTACACCTTC. The chain combines TRBV28 with TRBJ1-2; D remains ambiguous. CDR1 and CDR2 (germline): MDHEN, SYDVKM. Deletions cut 1 base from V and 6 bases from J, with 9 bases between. The CDR3 is 13 residues long.

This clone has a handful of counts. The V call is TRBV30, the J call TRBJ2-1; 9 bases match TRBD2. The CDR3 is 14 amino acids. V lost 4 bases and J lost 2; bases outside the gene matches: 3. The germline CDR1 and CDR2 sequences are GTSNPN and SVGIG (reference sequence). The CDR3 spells CAWNRGRAYNEQFF. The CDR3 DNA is TGTGCCTGGAACCGCGGGAGGGCCTACAATGAGCAGTTCTTC. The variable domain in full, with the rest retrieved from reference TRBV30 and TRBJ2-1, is SQTIHQWPATLVQPVGSPLSLECTVEGTSNPNLYWYRQAAGRGLQLLFYSVGIGQISSEVPQNLSASRPQDRQFILSSKKLLLSDSGFYLCAWNRGRAYNEQFFGPGTRLTVL.

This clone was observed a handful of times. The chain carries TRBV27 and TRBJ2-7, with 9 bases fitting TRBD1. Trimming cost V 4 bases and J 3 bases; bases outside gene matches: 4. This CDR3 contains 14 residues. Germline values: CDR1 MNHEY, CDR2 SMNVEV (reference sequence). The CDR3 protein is CASSWRTGVYEQYF. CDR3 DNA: TGTGCCAGCAGTTGGAGGACAGGGGTCTACGAGCAGTACTTC.

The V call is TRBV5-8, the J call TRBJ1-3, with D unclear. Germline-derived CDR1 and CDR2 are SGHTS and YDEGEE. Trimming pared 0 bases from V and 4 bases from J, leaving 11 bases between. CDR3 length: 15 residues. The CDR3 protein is CASSLERLRGNTIYF. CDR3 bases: TGTGCCAGCAGCTTGGAGAGGCTAAGAGGAAACACCATATATTTT.

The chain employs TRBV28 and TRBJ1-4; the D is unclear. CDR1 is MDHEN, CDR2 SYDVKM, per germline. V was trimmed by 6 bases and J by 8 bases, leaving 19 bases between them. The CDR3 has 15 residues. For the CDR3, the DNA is TGTGCCAGCAGCTCCCCTCGGGAGGGTAGAGAAAAACTGTTTTTT. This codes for CASSSPREGREKLFF.

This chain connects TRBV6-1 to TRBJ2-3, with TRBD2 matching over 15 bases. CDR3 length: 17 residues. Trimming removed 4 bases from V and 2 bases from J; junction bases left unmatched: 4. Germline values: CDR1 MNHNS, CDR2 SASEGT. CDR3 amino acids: CASSGTSGRGPTDTQYF. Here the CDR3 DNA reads TGTGCCAGCAGTGGGACTAGCGGGAGGGGCCCCACAGATACGCAGTATTTT.

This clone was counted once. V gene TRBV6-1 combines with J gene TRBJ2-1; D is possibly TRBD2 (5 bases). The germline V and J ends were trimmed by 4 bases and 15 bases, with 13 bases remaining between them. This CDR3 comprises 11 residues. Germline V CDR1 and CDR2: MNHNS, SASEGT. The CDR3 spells CASSAGGPAFF. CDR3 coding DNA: TGTGCCAGCAGTGCGGGCGGGCCGGCGTTCTTC.

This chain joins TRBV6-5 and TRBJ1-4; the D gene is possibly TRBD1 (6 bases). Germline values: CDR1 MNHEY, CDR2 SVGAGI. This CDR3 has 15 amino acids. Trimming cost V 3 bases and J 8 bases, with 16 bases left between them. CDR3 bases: TGTGCCAGCAGTTATCTTAGGGGGGGCGGAGAAAAACTGTTTTTT. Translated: CASSYLRGGGEKLFF.

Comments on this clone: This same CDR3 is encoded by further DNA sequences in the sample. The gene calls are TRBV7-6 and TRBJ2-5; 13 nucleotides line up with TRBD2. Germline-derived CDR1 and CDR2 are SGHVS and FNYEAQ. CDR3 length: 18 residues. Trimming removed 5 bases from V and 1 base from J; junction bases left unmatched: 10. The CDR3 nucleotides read TGTGCCAGCAGCCTACTAGCGGGAGGGCAAACCCTCCAAGAGACCCAGTACTTC. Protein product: CASSLLAGGQTLQETQYF. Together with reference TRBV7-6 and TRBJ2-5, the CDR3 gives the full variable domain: GAGVSQSPRYKVTKRGQDVALRCDPISGHVSLYWYRQALGQGPEFLTYFNYEAQQDKSGLPNDRFSAERPEGSISTLTIQRTEQRDSAMYRCASSLLAGGQTLQETQYFGPGTRLLVL.

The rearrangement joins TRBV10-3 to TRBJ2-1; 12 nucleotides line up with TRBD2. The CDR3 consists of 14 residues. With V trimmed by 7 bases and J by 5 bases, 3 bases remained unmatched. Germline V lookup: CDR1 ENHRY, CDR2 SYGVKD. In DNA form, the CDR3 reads TGTGCCATCACCAGGACTAGCGGGAACAATGAGCAGTTCTTC. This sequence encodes CAITRTSGNNEQFF.

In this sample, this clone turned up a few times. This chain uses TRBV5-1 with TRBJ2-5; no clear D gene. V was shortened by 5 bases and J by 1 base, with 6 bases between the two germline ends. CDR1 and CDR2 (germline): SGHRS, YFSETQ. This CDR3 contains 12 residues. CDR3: CASSSSQETQYF. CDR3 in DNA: TGCGCCAGCAGTAGCAGCCAAGAGACCCAGTACTTC.

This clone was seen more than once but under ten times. CDR3 sequence: CASSVSAGSPPIVSNTEAFF. CDR3 nucleotide sequence: TGTGCCAGCAGCGTAAGTGCGGGCAGTCCTCCTATAGTATCGAACACTGAAGCTTTCTTT. J is TRBJ1-1 and V is TRBV9, with D unclear. Trimming took off 1 base at V and 1 base at J, with 26 bases between the two ends. The CDR3 runs 20 residues. Per the germline V gene, CDR1 is SGDLS and CDR2 is YYNGEE.

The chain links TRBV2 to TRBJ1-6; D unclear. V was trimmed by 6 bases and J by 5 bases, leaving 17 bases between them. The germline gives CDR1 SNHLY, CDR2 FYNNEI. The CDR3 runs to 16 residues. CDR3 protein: CASSPAGSSNNSPLHF. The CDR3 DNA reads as TGTGCCAGCAGCCCTGCGGGGTCTTCAAATAATTCACCCCTCCACTTT.

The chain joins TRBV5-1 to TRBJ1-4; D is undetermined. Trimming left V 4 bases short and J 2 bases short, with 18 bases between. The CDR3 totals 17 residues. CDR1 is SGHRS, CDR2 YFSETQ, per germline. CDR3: CASSPGSTAETNEKLFF. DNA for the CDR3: TGCGCCAGCAGCCCCGGTAGTACAGCTGAGACTAATGAAAAACTGTTTTTT.

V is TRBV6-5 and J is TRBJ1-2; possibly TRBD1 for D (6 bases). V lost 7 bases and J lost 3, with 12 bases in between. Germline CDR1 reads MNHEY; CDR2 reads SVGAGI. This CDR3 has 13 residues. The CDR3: CASMQQGHYGYTF. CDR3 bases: TGTGCCAGCATGCAACAGGGCCACTATGGCTACACCTTC.